One and the same sample provided the 32 T cell receptor beta chains below, sequenced in a study of neurological immune-mediated disorders (dated by TCRdb to the late 2010s). Receptors were amplified or captured by 5' RACE. Sequencing used an Illumina HiSeq 2500. TCRdb trimmed public reads at Q25 via fastp, called clones via MiXCR and kept in-frame beta chains. Rows matching on CDR3 protein sequence are summarized as one entry with the most common DNA and genes. A total of about 48,000 distinct CDR3 sequences appear in this sample, roughly 23% of them only once. The ten largest make up about 23% of the sample. Sequencing used PBMCs. The receptors were gathered from a woman in her 70s in good health.

A word on this clonotype: A much larger clone lies one base from this, so it may be a read error. The chain links TRBV5-1 to TRBJ1-2; a possible D gene is TRBD1 (6 bases). Germline-derived CDR1 and CDR2 are SGHRS and YFSETQ. Trimming removed 3 bases at V and 4 bases at J, with 16 bases between. The CDR3 runs to 15 residues. CDR3 loop: CASSWDPGQCYGYTF. Here the CDR3 DNA reads TGCGCCAGCAGCTGGGACCCGGGACAATGCTATGGCTACACCTTC.

This clonotype was counted ten times or more. The J gene is TRBJ2-7, the V gene TRBV7-2, with D possibly TRBD2 on 6 matching bases. V dropped 1 base and J dropped 4 bases, with 11 bases sitting between them. Germline V gene sequence: CDR1 SGHTA, CDR2 FQGNSA. This CDR3 region has 14 residues. Written as DNA, the CDR3 is TGTGCCAGCAGCTTAGGGAGGGAGCATTACGAGCAGTACTTC. Translation gives CASSLGREHYEQYF.

This clonotype has ten or more counts. The V call is TRBV6-5, the J call TRBJ1-5; no firm D call. CDR3 length equals 13 residues. Looked up from germline, CDR1 is MNHEY and CDR2 is SVGAGI. Trimming removed 10 bases from V and 0 bases from J, with 10 bases in between. CDR3 protein: CATGVFSNQPQHF. CDR3 bases: TGTGCCACCGGGGTTTTTAGCAATCAGCCCCAGCATTTT.

This clonotype was detected ten times or more. V and J are TRBV12-3 or TRBV12-4 and TRBJ2-7; D possibly corresponds to TRBD1 (6 bases). This CDR3 has 14 amino acids. The V gene lost 8 bases and the J gene lost 6 bases, with 20 bases spanning the gap. CDR3 amino acids: CASQPDRGYGEQYF. The CDR3 DNA is TGTGCCAGCCAGCCGGACAGAGGATATGGCGAGCAGTACTTC.

This clonotype was counted at least ten times. The V and J genes are TRBV29-1 and TRBJ2-3, with 12 bases aligning to TRBD2. Trimming at V came to 7 bases and at J to 0 bases, leaving 2 bases not matched to a gene. The CDR3 runs to 14 residues. Germline V gene sequence: CDR1 SQVTM, CDR2 ANQGSEA. This CDR3 reads CSGGTSGSTDTQYF. The CDR3 coding sequence is TGCAGCGGGGGGACTAGCGGGAGCACAGATACGCAGTATTTT.

The CDR3 loop reads CASSPIETLLNTGELFF. The CDR3 coding sequence is TGTGCCAGCAGCCCGATAGAGACTCTACTGAACACCGGGGAGCTGTTTTTT. This chain uses TRBV11-2 with TRBJ2-2, with D unclear. The CDR3 spans 17 residues. The germline gives CDR1 SGHAT, CDR2 FQNNGV. The V gene lost 5 bases and the J gene lost 1 base, with 17 bases spanning the gap.

This clonotype was recorded at least ten times. The chain links TRBV3-1 to TRBJ1-5; no firm D call. Looked up from germline, CDR1 is LGHDT and CDR2 is YNNKEL (reference sequence). This CDR3 is built from 13 residues. V lost 2 bases and J lost 7, with 9 bases in between. In DNA, the CDR3 is TGTGCCAGCAGCCAAAGAAACTCCCAGCCCCAGCATTTT. It is translated as CASSQRNSQPQHF.

This clonotype showed up just once. The junction departs from the called germline gene at one end, perhaps through a read error. The chain joins TRBV7-2 to TRBJ2-2; D could derive from TRBD1 or TRBD2 (8 bases each). The CDR3 is 17 amino acids. Germline values: CDR1 SGHTA, CDR2 FQGNSA. The CDR3 DNA reads TGTGCCAGCAGCCCAATCAGGGGGCCGGGAGGGACCGTGGAGCTGTTTTTT. Its protein is CASSPIRGPGGTVELFF.

This clonotype was detected ten times or more. J is TRBJ2-2 and V is TRBV20-1; D is unresolved. CDR1 and CDR2 from the germline V gene are DFQATT and SNEGSKA (reference sequence). The CDR3 is made up of 13 amino acids. V was shortened by 1 base and J by 0 bases, with 3 bases between the two germline ends. The CDR3: CSARAPNTGELFF. The CDR3 coding sequence is TGCAGTGCTAGAGCTCCGAACACCGGGGAGCTGTTTTTT.

This clonotype was detected many times. The chain carries TRBV10-3 and TRBJ2-1, with D possibly matching TRBD1 (6 bases). The germline V gene has CDR1 ENHRY and CDR2 SYGVKD. The germline V and J ends were trimmed by 7 bases and 6 bases, with 13 bases remaining between them. CDR3 length: 13 amino acids. CDR3 sequence: CAITKGQPNEQFF. The CDR3 DNA reads as TGTGCCATCACCAAAGGACAGCCCAATGAGCAGTTCTTC.

This clonotype was recorded a few times. The V call is TRBV5-1, the J call TRBJ2-5; D gene uncertain. V was trimmed by 1 base and J by 4 bases, leaving 5 bases between them. Germline V gene lookup returns CDR1 SGHRS and CDR2 YFSETQ. The CDR3 is 12 residues long. The CDR3 loop is CASSLNGETQYF. The CDR3 nucleotides read TGCGCCAGCAGCTTGAATGGAGAGACCCAGTACTTC.

This clonotype was observed at least ten times. J is TRBJ1-4 and V is TRBV10-3, with D uncertain. Between the trimmed V and J ends, which lost 6 bases and 0 bases, there was a span of 11 bases. This CDR3 comprises 15 residues. The germline V gene has CDR1 ENHRY and CDR2 SYGVKD. CDR3 protein: CAISKGFATNEKLFF. CDR3 bases: TGTGCCATCAGCAAAGGGTTTGCAACTAATGAAAAACTGTTTTTT.

This clonotype has ten or more counts. This chain connects TRBV5-1 to TRBJ2-3, with 8 bases matching TRBD1. The CDR3 extends over 15 amino acids. Germline lookup yields CDR1 SGHRS and CDR2 YFSETQ. With V trimmed by 4 bases and J by 4 bases, 8 bases remained unmatched. For the CDR3, the DNA is TGCGCCAGCAGCAGAGGACAGGGTGGCCCAGATACGCAGTATTTT. Its protein is CASSRGQGGPDTQYF.

This clonotype was seen ten or more times. The chain uses TRBV6-6 and TRBJ2-5; D unclear. Per the germline V gene, CDR1 is MNHNY and CDR2 is SVGAGI (reference sequence). The CDR3 spans 13 residues. With 2 bases removed from V and 6 bases from J, the gap between germline ends came to 10 bases. This CDR3 reads CASSYLTSKTQYF. CDR3 nucleotide sequence: TGTGCCAGCAGTTACCTCACTTCGAAGACCCAGTACTTC.

This clonotype was picked up many times. This chain connects TRBV14 to TRBJ1-6, with D tentatively TRBD1 (6 bases). Trimming shortened V by 5 bases and J by 10 bases, and 15 bases separated the two germline ends. The CDR3 is 14 residues long. Germline V CDR1 and CDR2: SGHDN, FVKESK. The DNA for the CDR3 is TGTGCCAGCAGCGCATACAGGGACGGGTCACCCCTCCACTTT. Translated, it gives CASSAYRDGSPLHF.

The chain uses TRBV11-2 and TRBJ2-1, with a tentative D call TRBD2 (5 bases). Trimming removed 1 base from V and 6 bases from J, with 10 bases in between. The CDR3 runs to 14 residues. The germline V gene encodes CDR1 SGHAT and CDR2 FQNNGV. This chain's CDR3 is CASSLAGNRNEQFF. CDR3 nucleotide sequence: TGTGCCAGCAGCTTAGCCGGGAACCGCAATGAGCAGTTCTTC.

This clonotype was detected many times. The chain carries TRBV4-1 and TRBJ1-5, with 7 bases fitting TRBD1. The CDR3 is 15 amino acids. Germline loops: CDR1 MGHRA, CDR2 YSYEKL. V trimming: 1 base; J trimming: 5 bases; junction bases outside the gene matches: 5. CDR3 sequence reads: CASSQVDRAHQPQHF. The CDR3 region has the DNA TGCGCCAGCAGCCAAGTAGACAGGGCCCATCAGCCCCAGCATTTT.

This clonotype was counted at least ten times. This chain links TRBV11-2 with TRBJ2-3; D might be TRBD1 (6 bases). CDR3 size: 13 residues. Trimming removed 6 bases from V and 5 bases from J, with 12 bases in between. Germline V gene lookup returns CDR1 SGHAT and CDR2 FQNNGV. CDR3 region: CASSFPGQDTQYF. CDR3 DNA: TGTGCCAGCAGTTTTCCGGGACAAGATACGCAGTATTTT.

Worth noting for this clonotype: A junction boundary mismatches the germline segment, possibly from a read error. As DNA, the CDR3 is TGTGCCAGCAGCTTGTCTTTCGGGGCAGATACGCGGTATTTT. Its protein product is CASSLSFGADTRYF. The chain combines TRBV5-6 with TRBJ2-3; D tentatively reads TRBD1 or TRBD2 (5 bases each). The CDR3 loop spans 14 amino acids. Germline CDR1 is SGHDT and CDR2 is YYEEEE. Supplemented by reference TRBV5-6 and TRBJ2-3, the full variable domain reads DAGVTQSPTHLIKTRGQQVTLRCSPKSGHDTVSWYQQALGQGPQFIFQYYEEEERQRGNFPDRFSGHQFPNYSSELNVNALLLGDSALYLCASSLSFGADTRYFGPGTRLTVL.

This clonotype was seen at least ten times. The chain combines TRBV5-1 with TRBJ2-1; D is unresolved. Germline V gene lookup returns CDR1 SGHRS and CDR2 YFSETQ. Trimming pared 5 bases from V and 4 bases from J, leaving 4 bases between. This CDR3 region has 11 residues. The CDR3, as DNA: TGCGCCAGCAGTGAGTACAATGAGCAGTTCTTC. As protein: CASSEYNEQFF. Full variable domain (remainder filled in from reference TRBV5-1 and TRBJ2-1): KAGVTQTPRYLIKTRGQQVTLSCSPISGHRSVSWYQQTPGQGLQFLFEYFSETQRNKGNFPGRFSGRQFSNSRSEMNVSTLELGDSALYLCASSEYNEQFFGPGTRLTVL.

This clonotype has at least ten counts. V gene TRBV5-1 combines with J gene TRBJ1-3, with a tentative D call TRBD1 (5 bases). Between the trimmed V and J ends, which lost 0 bases and 0 bases, there was a span of 16 bases. CDR1 is SGHRS and CDR2 is YFSETQ in the germline V gene. The CDR3 spans 18 residues. The CDR3 bases are TGCGCCAGCAGCTTGGCCCCCGGACACGGGACCTCTGGAAACACCATATATTTT. It is translated as CASSLAPGHGTSGNTIYF.

This clonotype was recorded many times. The rearrangement uses TRBV20-1 and TRBJ2-5; D may be TRBD2 (6 bases). Trimming took 5 bases from V and 4 from J, leaving 17 bases between them. There are 14 residues in the CDR3. Germline V gene lookup returns CDR1 DFQATT and CDR2 SNEGSKA (reference sequence). The CDR3, as DNA: TGCAGTGCTCATAGCGGAAACGGCCCAGAGACCCAGTACTTC. It codes for CSAHSGNGPETQYF.

V and J are TRBV5-1 and TRBJ2-3; 7 nucleotides line up with TRBD2. V dropped 4 bases and J dropped 3; count of bases not matched to a gene: 5. This CDR3 comprises 14 residues. Per germline, CDR1 SGHRS and CDR2 YFSETQ. For the CDR3, the DNA is TGCGCCAGCAGCCGGGGGGTAGTAACAGATACGCAGTATTTT. Residues: CASSRGVVTDTQYF.

This clonotype showed up many times. The genes are TRBV20-1 and TRBJ2-3; 9 bases match TRBD2. Germline CDR1 reads DFQATT; CDR2 reads SNEGSKA (reference sequence). V lost 3 bases and J lost 0; bases outside the gene matches: 4. There are 15 residues in the CDR3. The CDR3 reads CSARREGLSTDTQYF. The CDR3, as DNA: TGCAGTGCTAGGCGGGAGGGCCTTAGCACAGATACGCAGTATTTT.

This sequence joins TRBV30 and TRBJ2-1; D remains unclear. Germline CDR1 reads GTSNPN; CDR2 reads SVGIG (reference sequence). V shed 2 bases and J shed 5 bases, with 4 bases lying between them. This CDR3 comprises 11 residues. The chain's CDR3 is CAWSLHNEQFF. CDR3 nucleotide sequence: TGTGCCTGGAGTTTACACAATGAGCAGTTCTTC.

This clonotype was counted ten times or more. V gene TRBV5-1 combines with J gene TRBJ2-3, with no clear D. Germline V gives CDR1 SGHRS, CDR2 YFSETQ. The ends were cut back, 0 bases at V and 5 bases at J, with 7 bases in the middle. The CDR3 runs to 13 residues. The CDR3 DNA reads as TGCGCCAGCAGCTTGGTGGCAGAAGATACGCAGTATTTT. It encodes CASSLVAEDTQYF.

This clonotype occurred many times. The genes are TRBV5-1 and TRBJ1-4, with D possibly TRBD1 on 5 matching bases. Between the trimmed V and J ends, which lost 4 bases and 7 bases, there was a span of 11 bases. Germline CDR1 SGHRS, CDR2 YFSETQ. The CDR3 extends over 13 amino acids. The CDR3 here is CASSRTSFEKLFF. The CDR3 coding sequence is TGCGCCAGCAGCCGGACAAGCTTTGAAAAACTGTTTTTT.

This clonotype was counted at least ten times. V is TRBV20-1 and J is TRBJ2-7; D is perhaps TRBD1 (7 bases). The CDR3 totals 14 residues. With 5 bases removed from V and 3 bases from J, the gap between germline ends came to 17 bases. The V gene's germline CDR1 is DFQATT and CDR2 SNEGSKA (reference sequence). The CDR3 DNA sequence: TGCAGTGCTCGCCAGGGGGGACGGAGCTACGAGCAGTACTTC. Its translation is CSARQGGRSYEQYF.

V gene TRBV20-1 combines with J gene TRBJ2-1; D is possibly TRBD1 or TRBD2 (5 bases each). The CDR3 contains 13 residues. CDR1 DFQATT and CDR2 SNEGSKA come from the germline V gene (reference sequence). CDR3 coding DNA: TGCAGCGGGAATACCCCCCCGGGATGGACACAGTTCTTC. It is translated as CSGNTPPGWTQFF.

This clonotype was seen at least ten times. The V and J genes are TRBV27 and TRBJ1-6; 8 bases map to TRBD1. This CDR3 comprises 16 residues. Germline values: CDR1 MNHEY, CDR2 SMNVEV (reference sequence). V shed 3 bases, J shed 7 bases, and the junction held 8 bases outside the gene matches. The CDR3 spells CASSFRGQGLNSPLHF. CDR3 sequence (DNA): TGTGCCAGCAGTTTTCGCGGACAGGGACTCAATTCACCCCTCCACTTT.

This clonotype has ten or more counts. This sequence joins TRBV7-9 and TRBJ2-5; 9 bases fit TRBD2. This CDR3 region has 18 residues. Germline loops: CDR1 SEHNR, CDR2 FQNEAQ (reference sequence). Trimming at V came to 0 bases and at J to 1 base, leaving 9 bases not matched to a gene. CDR3 residues: CASSLAAFRTSAQETQYF. In nucleotides, the CDR3 is TGTGCCAGCAGCTTAGCGGCTTTTAGGACTAGCGCCCAAGAGACCCAGTACTTC.

This clonotype has more than one count but fewer than ten. The DNA for the CDR3 is TGTGCCACCAGTGTAATGGATACGCAGTATTTT. This codes for CATSVMDTQYF. The chain recombines TRBV24-1 with TRBJ2-3; D is ambiguous. Germline V gene sequence: CDR1 KGHDR, CDR2 SFDVKD. Trimming removed 5 bases at V and 6 bases at J, with 5 bases between. The length of the CDR3 is 11 residues.